The 5 T cell receptor beta chains reported below all come from one sample, sequenced in a study of technical replicates of blood from a few donors. Produced via immunoSEQ multiplex PCR; TCRdb's table is partial and in-frame only. The table includes 60,000 to 65,000 clones, more than 70% detected once. The sample consisted of PBMCs. The receptors stem from a human donor in good health. Some clones in this sample may be carry-over from other donors' samples.

The V gene is TRBV15, the J gene TRBJ2-7; the match to TRBD1 covers 7 bases. J lost 5 bases, V lost 6 bases, and 7 bases had no gene match. Looked up from germline, CDR1 is LNHNV and CDR2 is YYDKDF (reference sequence). The CDR3 spans 13 residues. The CDR3 sequence: CATRSDRRNEQYF. As DNA, the CDR3 is TGTGCCACCAGGTCGGACAGGCGAAACGAGCAGTACTTC.

This CDR3 is CVQHPQGIQETQYF. In DNA form, the CDR3 reads TGCGTCCAGCACCCGCAGGGTATCCAAGAGACCCAGTACTTC. This rearrangement joins TRBV23-1 to TRBJ2-5; the D gene is possibly TRBD1 (5 bases). TRBV23-1 is sorted into the ORF group, with uncertain function. The CDR3 runs to 14 residues.

The chain employs TRBV2 and TRBJ1-2, with TRBD1 identical over 8 bases. In germline, CDR1 is SNHLY, CDR2 FYNNEI. The trim removed 5 bases at V and 0 bases at J, leaving 5 bases unmatched. There are 15 residues in the CDR3. The CDR3 reads CASSPMTGANYGYTF. For the CDR3, the DNA is TGTGCCAGCAGTCCTATGACAGGGGCTAACTATGGCTACACCTTC. Drawing the rest from reference TRBV2 and TRBJ1-2, the complete variable domain is EPEVTQTPSHQVTQMGQEVILRCVPISNHLYFYWYRQILGQKVEFLVSFYNNEISEKSEIFDDQFSVERPDGSNFTLKIRSTKLEDSAMYFCASSPMTGANYGYTFGSGTRLTVV.

The rearrangement uses TRBV18 and TRBJ2-3; the match to TRBD2 covers 13 bases. The germline V gene encodes CDR1 KGHSH and CDR2 LQKENI. CDR3 length equals 17 residues. Losses at the gene ends were 5 bases for V and 5 bases for J; bases not matched to a gene: 10. The CDR3 DNA reads TGTGCCAGCTCAGCGGGACTAGCGGGATATCTAGGAGATACGCAGTATTTT. It translates to CASSAGLAGYLGDTQYF. Full variable domain (missing parts from reference TRBV18 and TRBJ2-3): NAGVMQNPRHLVRRRGQEARLRCSPMKGHSHVYWYRQLPEEGLKFMVYLQKENIIDESGMPKERFSAEFPKEGPSILRIQQVVRGDSAAYFCASSAGLAGYLGDTQYFGPGTRLTVL.

The chain has TRBV7-8 and TRBJ2-7; TRBD2 might be the D (5 bases). The CDR3 covers 14 residues. The germline V gene has CDR1 SGHVS and CDR2 FQNEAQ. Trimming removed 2 bases at V and 6 bases at J, with 14 bases between. CDR3 sequence: CASSLQVLETEQYF. CDR3 nucleotide sequence: TGTGCCAGCAGCTTACAGGTACTAGAGACCGAGCAGTACTTC.